This is a list of T cell receptor beta chains from one sample in a study of regulatory T cells in long-lasting Graves disease. One entry per CDR3 protein, called by TCRdb with MiXCR from the multiplex PCR reads. The sample contains approximately 360,000 distinct CDR3 sequences, about an eighth of which appear only once. These data were also reused for a study on T cells in Graves' hyperthyroidism and ophthalmopathy.

The sample here was peripheral blood mononuclear cells (PBMCs), taken at new diagnosis, from a patient treated with antithyroid drugs. All receptors come from a woman aged 18-29 years with Graves disease. Both conserved end residues are part of each CDR3. The D gene is left open where the match is weak. A row's size may be missing; if present it is once, few, many or a size class.

d_call: NA
j_call: TRBJ1-1
v_call: TRBV4-1
clone_size: NA
cdr3_nt: TGCGCCAGCAGCCAAGATTTCACTGAAGCTTTCTTT
cdr3_aa: CASSQDFTEAFF

d_call: NA
j_call: TRBJ2-3
v_call: TRBV27
clone_size: many
cdr3_nt: TGTGCCAGCAGTTTCACACGGGACGCAGGGAGTACGCAGTATTTT
cdr3_aa: CASSFTRDAGSTQYF

d_call: NA
j_call: TRBJ2-1
v_call: TRBV28
clone_size: NA
cdr3_nt: TGTGCCACTGTTGTGGCCCCCTATAGCTCCTACAATGAGCAGTTCTTC
cdr3_aa: CATVVAPYSSYNEQFF

d_call: TRBD2
j_call: TRBJ2-5
v_call: TRBV19
clone_size: NA
cdr3_nt: TGTGCCAGTAGTCCCCGTGGGGCCCTCGGGCTAGCGGAAGAGACCCAGTACTTC
cdr3_aa: CASSPRGALGLAEETQYF

d_call: NA
j_call: TRBJ2-2
v_call: TRBV12-3/TRBV12-4
clone_size: many
cdr3_nt: TGTGCCAGCAGGTACGAAACCGGCCTCTACACCGGGGAGCTGTTTTTT
cdr3_aa: CASRYETGLYTGELFF

d_call: NA
j_call: TRBJ2-2
v_call: TRBV20-1
clone_size: NA
cdr3_nt: TGCAGTGCTAGAGATCCTACGGGAAACACCGGGGAGCTGTTTTTT
cdr3_aa: CSARDPTGNTGELFF

d_call: NA
j_call: TRBJ2-2
v_call: TRBV7-3
clone_size: NA
cdr3_nt: TGTGCCAGCAGCTTAACCCCCCGCAGGTCTTACACCGGGGAGCTGTTTTTT
cdr3_aa: CASSLTPRRSYTGELFF

d_call: NA
j_call: TRBJ1-1
v_call: TRBV3-1
clone_size: many
cdr3_nt: TGTGCCAGCAGCCAAGTTGAGGCTGAAGCTTTCTTT
cdr3_aa: CASSQVEAEAFF

d_call: TRBD1
j_call: TRBJ1-2
v_call: TRBV7-8
clone_size: many
cdr3_nt: TGTGCCAGCAGCTCAATCACAGGGGGAAACGGCTACACCTTC
cdr3_aa: CASSSITGGNGYTF

d_call: TRBD1
j_call: TRBJ1-6
v_call: TRBV7-9
clone_size: few
cdr3_nt: TGTGCCAGCAGCGTTTCGGACAGGGACTACTCCTATAATTCACCCCTCCACTTT
cdr3_aa: CASSVSDRDYSYNSPLHF

d_call: NA
j_call: TRBJ2-3
v_call: TRBV12-3/TRBV12-4
clone_size: many
cdr3_nt: TGTGCCAGCACCTCAGAGGCCTACACAGATACGCAGTATTTT
cdr3_aa: CASTSEAYTDTQYF

d_call: NA
j_call: TRBJ2-1
v_call: TRBV14
clone_size: many
cdr3_nt: TGTGCCAGCAGCCAATATACCCCTGAGCAGTTCTTC
cdr3_aa: CASSQYTPEQFF

d_call: TRBD2
j_call: TRBJ2-1
v_call: TRBV28
clone_size: NA
cdr3_nt: TGTGCCAGCAGTCTCTATATCGGGACTAGCCAACCGAAGTCCGTCAATGAGCAGTTCTTC
cdr3_aa: CASSLYIGTSQPKSVNEQFF

d_call: NA
j_call: TRBJ1-1
v_call: TRBV18
clone_size: NA
cdr3_nt: TGTGCCAGCTCACCAAAGGGACTAACTGAAGCTTTCTTT
cdr3_aa: CASSPKGLTEAFF

d_call: NA
j_call: TRBJ2-2
v_call: TRBV6-2/TRBV6-3
clone_size: NA
cdr3_nt: TGTGCCAGCAGGTCACTAGTGGGAGCTCCCGGGGAGCTGTTTTTT
cdr3_aa: CASRSLVGAPGELFF

d_call: NA
j_call: TRBJ2-7
v_call: TRBV7-9
clone_size: many
cdr3_nt: TGTGCCAGCAGCTCCAAAAGGACATACGAGCAGTACTTC
cdr3_aa: CASSSKRTYEQYF